The source of this T cell receptor (beta chain) is a study of blood T cell repertoires in COVID-19. Study at large: COVID-19 samples, acute and convalescent, were from the United States, Italy and Spain.

CDR3 length equals 17 residues. The germline gives CDR1 LGHDT, CDR2 YNNKEL (reference sequence). Trimming cost V 1 base and J 2 bases; bases outside gene matches: 6. The count of this clone is one. Repertoires were generated with immunoSEQ multiplex PCR, while TCRdb's copy carries only in-frame clones and drops some. The sample lists roughly 190,000 clones; around 90% were seen once. Sequenced input: peripheral blood. The chain recombines TRBV3-1 (or the pseudogene TRBV3-2) with TRBJ2-5, with 11 bases aligning to TRBD2. This sequence originates from a middle-aged man with active or convalescent COVID-19. The CDR3 sequence is CASSQGSSGGLQETQYF. The CDR3, as DNA: TGTGCCAGCAGCCAAGGCTCTAGCGGGGGGCTTCAAGAGACCCAGTACTTC.